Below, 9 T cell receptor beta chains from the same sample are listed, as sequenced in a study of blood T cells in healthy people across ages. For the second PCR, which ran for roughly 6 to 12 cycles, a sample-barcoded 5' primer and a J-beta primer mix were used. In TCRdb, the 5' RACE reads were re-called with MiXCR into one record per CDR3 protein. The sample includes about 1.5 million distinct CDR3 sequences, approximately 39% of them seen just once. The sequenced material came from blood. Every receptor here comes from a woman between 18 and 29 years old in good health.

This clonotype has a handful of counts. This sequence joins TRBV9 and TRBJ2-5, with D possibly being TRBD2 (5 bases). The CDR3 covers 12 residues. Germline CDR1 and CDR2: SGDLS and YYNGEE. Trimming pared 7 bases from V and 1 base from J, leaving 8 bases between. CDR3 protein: CASGRGQETQYF. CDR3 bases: TGTGCCAGCGGCCGGGGCCAAGAGACCCAGTACTTC.

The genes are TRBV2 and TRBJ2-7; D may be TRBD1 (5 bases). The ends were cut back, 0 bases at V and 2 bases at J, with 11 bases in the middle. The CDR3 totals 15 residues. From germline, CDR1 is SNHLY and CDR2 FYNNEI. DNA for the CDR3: TGTGCCAGCAGTGAAGCCTTGGGGCGGCCCTACGAGCAGTACTTC. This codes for CASSEALGRPYEQYF.

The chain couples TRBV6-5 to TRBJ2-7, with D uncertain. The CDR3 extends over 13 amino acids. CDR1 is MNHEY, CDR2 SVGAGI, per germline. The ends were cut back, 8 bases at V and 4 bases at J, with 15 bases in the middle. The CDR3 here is CASGQAPLYEQYF. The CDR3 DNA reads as TGTGCCAGCGGCCAGGCGCCCCTTTACGAGCAGTACTTC.

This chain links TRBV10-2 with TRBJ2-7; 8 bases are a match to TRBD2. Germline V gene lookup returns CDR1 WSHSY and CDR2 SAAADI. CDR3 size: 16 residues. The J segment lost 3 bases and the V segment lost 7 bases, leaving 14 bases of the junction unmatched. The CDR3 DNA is TGCGCCAGCAATCCAAAAGATAGCGGGGTGTACTACGAGCAGTACTTC. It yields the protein CASNPKDSGVYYEQYF.

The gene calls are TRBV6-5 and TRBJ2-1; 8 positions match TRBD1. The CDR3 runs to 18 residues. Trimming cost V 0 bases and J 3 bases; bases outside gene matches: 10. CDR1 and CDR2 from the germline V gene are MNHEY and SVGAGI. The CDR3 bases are TGTGCCAGCAGTTACTCTCAGGCCGGGACAGGAGGCTACAATGAGCAGTTCTTC. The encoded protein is CASSYSQAGTGGYNEQFF.

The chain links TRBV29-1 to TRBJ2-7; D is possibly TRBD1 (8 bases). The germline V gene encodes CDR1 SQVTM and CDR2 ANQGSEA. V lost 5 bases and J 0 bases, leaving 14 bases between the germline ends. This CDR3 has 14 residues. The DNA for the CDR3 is TGCAGCGTTAAAACAGGGGGGGACTCCTACGAGCAGTACTTC. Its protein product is CSVKTGGDSYEQYF.

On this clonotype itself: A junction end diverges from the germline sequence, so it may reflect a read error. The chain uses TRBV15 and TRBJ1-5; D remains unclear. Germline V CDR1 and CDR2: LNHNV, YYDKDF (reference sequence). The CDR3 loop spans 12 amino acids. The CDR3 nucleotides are TGTGCCACCAGCAGGGACTTTCAGTCCCAGCATTTT. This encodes CATSRDFQSQHF.

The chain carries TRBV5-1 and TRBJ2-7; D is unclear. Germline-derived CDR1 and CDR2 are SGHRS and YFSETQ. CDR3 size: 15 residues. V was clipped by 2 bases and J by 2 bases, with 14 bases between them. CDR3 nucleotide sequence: TGCGCCAGCAGCTTTGGGCAGCCGGGTACCTACGAGCAGTACTTC. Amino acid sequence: CASSFGQPGTYEQYF.

CDR3 DNA: TGTGCCAGCAGCTCGCCACCCGGGACAGGGTATATAGTACCAGATACGCAGTATTTT. Protein product: CASSSPPGTGYIVPDTQYF. The chain links TRBV7-9 to TRBJ2-3; 9 bases are a match to TRBD1. V lost 4 bases to trimming and J lost 4 bases; unmatched junction nucleotides: 18. Germline values: CDR1 SEHNR, CDR2 FQNEAQ (reference sequence). CDR3 length: 19 amino acids.